A single sample gave rise to the 27 T cell receptor beta chains below, sequenced in a study of cytomegalovirus exposure and HLA in healthy donors. PCR employed 60 Vbeta and 13 Jbeta primers. TCRdb's table, derived via immunoSEQ multiplex PCR, lists solely in-frame clones and lacks some. The sample includes 130,000 to 150,000 clones, 60% to 80% of them seen just once. Specimen: PBMCs. The receptor source for this set is a woman aged 50 to 60 in good health and CMV-seronegative.

A few counts support this clone. The rearrangement links TRBV25-1 to TRBJ1-4, with D possibly matching TRBD1 (6 bases). The germline V gene encodes CDR1 MGHDK and CDR2 SYGVNS. V was clipped by 0 bases and J by 8 bases, with 13 bases between them. The CDR3 runs to 15 residues. The CDR3 spells CASSEYRGGREKLFF. CDR3 DNA sequence: TGTGCCAGCAGTGAATATAGGGGGGGAAGAGAAAAACTGTTTTTT.

This clone was found a few times. The J gene is TRBJ2-5, the V gene TRBV6-4; 7 positions match TRBD1. The CDR3 covers 14 residues. The V segment lost 10 bases and the J segment 2 bases; nucleotides outside the gene matches: 10. Germline V gene lookup returns CDR1 MRHNA and CDR2 SNTAGT. Here the CDR3 DNA reads TGTGCCACCCAGGGGGAACTTGAACAAGAGACCCAGTACTTC. Translating it yields CATQGELEQETQYF.

This clone was counted once. CDR3 protein: CASSPGQGAGDTQYF. DNA for the CDR3: TGTGCCAGCTCACCCGGACAGGGGGCTGGGGATACGCAGTATTTT. The chain has TRBV18 and TRBJ2-3, with TRBD1 matching 11 bases. The CDR3 contains 15 residues. V shed 3 bases and J 6 bases; nucleotides not matched to a gene: 5. Germline V lookup: CDR1 KGHSH, CDR2 LQKENI. Drawing the rest from reference TRBV18 and TRBJ2-3, the complete variable domain is NAGVMQNPRHLVRRRGQEARLRCSPMKGHSHVYWYRQLPEEGLKFMVYLQKENIIDESGMPKERFSAEFPKEGPSILRIQQVVRGDSAAYFCASSPGQGAGDTQYFGPGTRLTVL.

The chain combines TRBV7-8 with TRBJ2-7; a weak D match, TRBD2 (6 bases). CDR1 SGHVS and CDR2 FQNEAQ come from the germline V gene. V dropped 3 bases and J dropped 0 bases, with 12 bases sitting between them. This CDR3 region has 15 residues. The CDR3 loop is CASSLAGHSSYEQYF. CDR3 DNA: TGTGCCAGCAGCTTGGCGGGGCACAGCTCCTACGAGCAGTACTTC. Full variable domain (remainder filled in from reference TRBV7-8 and TRBJ2-7): GAGVSQSPRYKVAKRGQDVALRCDPISGHVSLFWYQQALGQGPEFLTYFQNEAQLDKSGLPSDRFFAERPEGSVSTLKIQRTQQEDSAVYLCASSLAGHSSYEQYFGPGTRLTVT.

The rearrangement joins TRBV5-1 to TRBJ1-3, with 8 bases identical to TRBD1. Germline V CDR1 and CDR2: SGHRS, YFSETQ. The length of the CDR3 is 14 residues. After removal of 4 bases from V and 4 bases from J, the junction contained 4 bases not matched to a gene. CDR3 sequence (DNA): TGCGCCAGCAGCCGACAGGGGACCGGAAACACCATATATTTT. Translation: CASSRQGTGNTIYF.

In regard to this clone: The sample contains more than one DNA sequence encoding this CDR3. The rearrangement links TRBV5-6 to TRBJ1-2; unclear D gene. Trimming removed 4 bases from V and 1 base from J, with 5 bases in between. The germline V gene encodes CDR1 SGHDT and CDR2 YYEEEE. The CDR3 consists of 12 residues. Written as DNA, the CDR3 is TGTGCCAGCAGCCGGGTTAACTATGGCTACACCTTC. Translating it yields CASSRVNYGYTF.

The rearrangement links TRBV25-1 to TRBJ2-7; 11 bases are a match to TRBD2. The CDR3 is 13 amino acids. V was clipped by 6 bases and J by 6 bases; unmatched bases: 4. Looked up from germline, CDR1 is MGHDK and CDR2 is SYGVNS. CDR3 loop: CASRLAGGREQYF. The CDR3 DNA is TGTGCCAGCAGATTAGCGGGGGGGCGCGAGCAGTACTTC.

This clone was recorded once. The rearrangement uses TRBV7-9 and TRBJ1-1; tentatively, D is TRBD1 (5 bases). V lost 4 bases to trimming and J lost 3 bases, with 18 bases between them. The CDR3 length is 16 residues. Germline CDR1 reads SEHNR; CDR2 reads FQNEAQ (reference sequence). This chain's CDR3 is CASSSRRGSKDTEAFF. CDR3 bases: TGTGCCAGCAGCTCCAGACGGGGGTCTAAGGACACTGAAGCTTTCTTT.

CDR3 loop: CASSHPGQPTYEQYF. The CDR3 DNA is TGTGCCAGTAGTCATCCGGGACAGCCTACCTACGAGCAGTACTTC. V usage is TRBV19 and J usage is TRBJ2-7, with TRBD1 matching over 7 bases. In germline, CDR1 is LNHDA, CDR2 SQIVND (reference sequence). J gave up 2 bases and V 5 bases, and 9 bases lay outside the gene matches. The CDR3 contains 15 residues.

The chain combines TRBV27 with TRBJ1-1; D is uncertain. This CDR3 is 13 amino acids long. CDR1 is MNHEY, CDR2 SMNVEV, per germline (reference sequence). With 5 bases removed from V and 3 bases from J, the gap between germline ends came to 10 bases. CDR3 sequence reads: CASSPGGHTEAFF. In DNA, the CDR3 is TGTGCCAGCAGTCCTGGCGGGCACACTGAAGCTTTCTTT.

The V and J genes are TRBV5-1 and TRBJ2-6, with 7 bases matching TRBD1. The V gene's germline CDR1 is SGHRS and CDR2 YFSETQ. J was trimmed by 0 bases and V by 4 bases; bases with no gene match: 10. This CDR3 region has 18 residues. The DNA for the CDR3 is TGCGCCAGCAGCAAAGAAGGGGGCGCCGGCTCTGGGGCCAACGTCCTGACTTTC. Protein sequence: CASSKEGGAGSGANVLTF.

This sequence joins TRBV7-2 and TRBJ2-2; D gene ambiguous. The CDR3 contains 14 residues. CDR1 is SGHTA, CDR2 FQGNSA, per germline. V lost 1 base, J lost 1 base, and 4 bases lay in between. The CDR3 is CASSLGLNTGELFF. DNA of the CDR3: TGTGCCAGCAGCTTAGGTCTGAACACCGGGGAGCTGTTTTTT.

The CDR3 DNA reads TGTGCCTGGAGTGATGGGTTGGGGGGAGCAGATACGCAGTATTTT. Translated, it gives CAWSDGLGGADTQYF. The chain links TRBV30 to TRBJ2-3; tentatively, D is TRBD2 (6 bases). Germline V gene data show CDR1 as GTSNPN and CDR2 as SVGIG (reference sequence). The CDR3 is made up of 15 amino acids. V was pared by 1 base and J by 4 bases, with 15 bases between.

This rearrangement joins TRBV29-1 to TRBJ1-1; 7 nucleotides agree with TRBD1. With 5 bases clipped from V and 6 bases from J, the junction kept 9 bases outside the gene matches. This CDR3 comprises 13 residues. Germline CDR1 SQVTM, CDR2 ANQGSEA. The CDR3 DNA sequence: TGCAGCGTTCTGACAGGGAATCTTGCTGAAGCTTTCTTT. Amino acids: CSVLTGNLAEAFF.

As concerns this clone: Relative to the germline gene, one junction end is altered; a read error may explain this. J is TRBJ1-6 and V is TRBV11-3; D ambiguous. There are 13 residues in the CDR3. Germline CDR1 and CDR2: SGHNT and YENEEA. CDR3 protein: CAGSAQGSSPLHF. CDR3 nucleotides: TGTGCCGGCAGCGCCCAAGGGAGTTCACCCCTCCACTTT. Filled out from reference TRBV11-3 and TRBJ1-6, the complete variable domain reads EAGVVQSPRYKIIEKKQPVAFWCNPISGHNTLYWYLQNLGQGPELLIRYENEEAVDDSQLPKDRFSAERLKGVDSTLKIQPAELGDSAVYLCAGSAQGSSPLHFGNGTRLTVT.

The V gene is TRBV15, the J gene TRBJ1-3; D not certain. V shed 0 bases and J shed 2 bases, with 14 bases lying between them. The germline CDR1 and CDR2 sequences are LNHNV and YYDKDF (reference sequence). The CDR3 extends over 17 amino acids. The CDR3 region has the DNA TGTGCCACCAGCAGAGATCGTCCGGGGAGGGCTGGAAACACCATATATTTT. It specifies CATSRDRPGRAGNTIYF.

This clone occurred once. The chain uses TRBV5-1 and TRBJ2-1, with no clear D. The CDR3 consists of 13 residues. V dropped 3 bases and J dropped 4 bases, with 8 bases sitting between them. Looked up from germline, CDR1 is SGHRS and CDR2 is YFSETQ. CDR3 DNA: TGCGCCAGCAGCTCTGACATATACAATGAGCAGTTCTTC. Its translation: CASSSDIYNEQFF.

The rearrangement links TRBV30 to TRBJ1-3, with 7 bases fitting TRBD1. The J segment lost 3 bases and the V segment lost 5 bases, leaving 7 bases of the junction unmatched. The CDR3 extends over 14 amino acids. Looked up from germline, CDR1 is GTSNPN and CDR2 is SVGIG (reference sequence). In nucleotides, the CDR3 is TGTGCCTGGCGGGACAGCGAAGGTGGAAACACCATATATTTT. Encoded protein: CAWRDSEGGNTIYF.

The sample holds a few counts of this clone. The V and J genes are TRBV30 and TRBJ1-1; no reliable D call. Trimming pared 2 bases from V and 2 bases from J, leaving 3 bases between. Looked up from germline, CDR1 is GTSNPN and CDR2 is SVGIG (reference sequence). There are 11 residues in the CDR3. The CDR3 protein is CAWSTNTEAFF. The CDR3 DNA reads as TGTGCCTGGAGTACTAACACTGAAGCTTTCTTT.

With regard to this clone: One junction end disagrees with the germline gene, perhaps due to a read error. The chain links TRBV15 to TRBJ2-1, with 12 bases lining up with TRBD2. The CDR3 has 14 amino acids. Germline V gives CDR1 LNHNV, CDR2 YYDKDF (reference sequence). The CDR3 DNA reads TGTGCCACCAGCGCGACTAGCGGGGGTTGGGAGCCGTTCTTC. This codes for CATSATSGGWEPFF.

The chain carries TRBV7-9 and TRBJ1-5, with D possibly TRBD1 on 6 matching bases. The length of the CDR3 is 14 residues. CDR1 and CDR2 (germline): SEHNR, FQNEAQ (reference sequence). Trimming left V 5 bases short and J 0 bases short, with 8 bases between. DNA for the CDR3: TGTGCCAGCAGCAGACAGGATAGCAATCAGCCCCAGCATTTT. Translating gives CASSRQDSNQPQHF.

The chain recombines TRBV7-8 with TRBJ1-2; TRBD1 aligns across 12 bases. J was trimmed by 2 bases and V by 3 bases; bases with no gene match: 4. Germline V gives CDR1 SGHVS, CDR2 FQNEAQ. The CDR3 runs to 16 residues. The CDR3 sequence: CASSLEGTGGNYGYTF. DNA of the CDR3: TGTGCCAGCAGCTTGGAAGGGACAGGGGGCAACTATGGCTACACCTTC.

This clone was observed a handful of times. In the same sample, other DNA sequences code for this CDR3. The chain links TRBV18 to TRBJ1-1; 7 bases align to TRBD1. Losses at the gene ends were 2 bases for V and 3 bases for J; bases not matched to a gene: 0. There are 13 residues in the CDR3. The germline CDR1 and CDR2 sequences are KGHSH and LQKENI. The CDR3, as DNA: TGTGCCAGCTCACCAACAGGGGACACTGAAGCTTTCTTT. Translating gives CASSPTGDTEAFF.

This clone was seen a handful of times. V and J are TRBV15 and TRBJ2-2; 9 nucleotides agree with TRBD2. Unmatched junction bases numbered 9, after V lost 0 bases and J lost 4 bases. Germline CDR1 and CDR2: LNHNV and YYDKDF (reference sequence). This CDR3 has 18 amino acids. CDR3 bases: TGTGCCACCAGCAGAGATAATGTGGGCGGGGGGGCCACCGGGGAGCTGTTTTTT. It encodes CATSRDNVGGGATGELFF.

The V call is TRBV29-1, the J call TRBJ2-7; 11 bases are a match to TRBD2. CDR1 SQVTM and CDR2 ANQGSEA come from the germline V gene. Unmatched junction bases numbered 6, after V lost 4 bases and J lost 1 base. This CDR3 has 15 amino acids. The CDR3 reads CSVGIPSGGSYEQYF. CDR3 sequence (DNA): TGCAGCGTTGGTATACCTAGCGGGGGGTCCTACGAGCAGTACTTC.

The rearrangement uses TRBV19 and TRBJ2-5; TRBD1 agrees at 8 bases. Germline-derived CDR1 and CDR2 are LNHDA and SQIVND (reference sequence). The V segment lost 5 bases and the J segment 5 bases; nucleotides outside the gene matches: 7. The CDR3 spans 14 residues. Here the CDR3 reads CASSDRGLSETQYF. The CDR3 DNA follows: TGTGCCAGTAGTGACAGGGGCCTTAGCGAGACCCAGTACTTC.

The chain recombines TRBV2 with TRBJ1-1; the match to TRBD1 covers 10 bases. V shed 5 bases and J 4 bases; nucleotides not matched to a gene: 1. CDR3 size: 13 residues. From germline, CDR1 is SNHLY and CDR2 FYNNEI. The CDR3 nucleotides read TGTGCCAGCAGTCGGACAGGGGGCACTGAAGCTTTCTTT. It encodes CASSRTGGTEAFF.